This is a list of T cell receptor beta chains from one sample in a study of T cell responses to AZD1222 COVID-19 vaccine. Repertoires were generated with immunoSEQ multiplex PCR, while TCRdb's copy carries only in-frame clones and drops some. The sample lists some 180,000 clones; approximately 92% were seen once. Sequenced here: peripheral blood, sampled on day 0 of AZD1222 vaccination. The source is an adult in good health. CDR3s include the opening cysteine and the closing phenylalanine or tryptophan. D genes are given only for firm matches. Size tells how often a clone was seen (once, few, many) or the class of an expanded clone, and some rows leave it out.

clone size	CDR3 length	D gene	J gene	V gene	CDR3 DNA	CDR3 protein
NA	13	NA	TRBJ1-6	TRBV12-3/TRBV12-4	TGTGCCAGCAGTTTAAGGGGGGGTATCACCCTCCACTTT	CASSLRGGITLHF
few	16	NA	TRBJ1-2	TRBV7-9	TGTGCCAGCAGCCAAGCATACGGGGGATCTAACTATGGCTACACCTTC	CASSQAYGGSNYGYTF
once	14	TRBD1	TRBJ2-7	TRBV5-5	TGTGCCAGCAGATCCGAGACAGGGGGATACGAGCAGTACTTC	CASRSETGGYEQYF
NA	18	TRBD2	TRBJ2-1	TRBV24-1	TGTGCCACCAGTGACCCCCTGGAGCGGGGGAGCTCCTACAATGAGCAGTTCTTC	CATSDPLERGSSYNEQFF
NA	13	NA	TRBJ1-5	TRBV12-3/TRBV12-4	TGTGCCAGCAGTTCAGGGGGCAATCAGCCCCAGCATTTT	CASSSGGNQPQHF
NA	15	NA	TRBJ1-3	TRBV6-5	TGTGCCAGCAGTTACAGCGTACACCGTGGAAACACCATATATTTT	CASSYSVHRGNTIYF
NA	15	TRBD1	TRBJ1-5	TRBV28	TGTGCCAGCAGACGGACAGGAGGATTGGGACAGCCCCAGCATTTT	CASRRTGGLGQPQHF
once	14	NA	TRBJ2-1	TRBV6-2/TRBV6-3	TGTGCCAGCAGCCTGACTAGCTCCTACAATGAGCAGTTCTTC	CASSLTSSYNEQFF
once	15	NA	TRBJ1-5	TRBV28	TGTGCCAGCAGTTCCCCCCAGGGAAGCAATCAGCCCCAGCATTTT	CASSSPQGSNQPQHF
NA	14	TRBD1	TRBJ1-1	TRBV7-9	TGTGCCAGCAGCTCCGGACAGGGGAACACTGAAGCTTTCTTT	CASSSGQGNTEAFF
NA	13	NA	TRBJ1-2	TRBV7-2	TGTGCCAGCAGCTTAAATCCCGACTATGGCTACACCTTC	CASSLNPDYGYTF
NA	10	NA	TRBJ1-1	TRBV2	TGTGCCAGCAAGGGGGATGAAGCTTTCTTT	CASKGDEAFF
once	14	TRBD1	TRBJ2-2	TRBV7-8	TGTGCCACTCTGTCGGGACAGGGGTCCGGGGAGCTGTTTTTT	CATLSGQGSGELFF
NA	15	NA	TRBJ2-5	TRBV5-6	TGTGCCAGCAGCTTGTCGCAGAGAGGCCAAGAGACCCAGTACTTC	CASSLSQRGQETQYF
NA	15	TRBD2	TRBJ2-1	TRBV2	TGTGCCAGCAGGCATAGCGGGGGAGGCTACAATGAGCAGTTCTTC	CASRHSGGGYNEQFF
NA	14	NA	TRBJ2-2	TRBV5-1	TGCGCCAGCAGCACGGGACATACCACCGGGGAGCTGTTTTTT	CASSTGHTTGELFF
NA	16	TRBD1	TRBJ2-2	TRBV7-7	TGTGCTAGCAGCGGGTGGACAGGGGCAGGCACCGGGGAGCTGTTTTTT	CASSGWTGAGTGELFF
once	15	TRBD1	TRBJ1-5	TRBV6-2/TRBV6-3	TGTGCCAGCAGCCTAGCAGGGACAGGGAGTCAGCCCCAGCATTTT	CASSLAGTGSQPQHF
NA	17	TRBD2	TRBJ2-3	TRBV25-1	TGTGCCAGCAGTGAATGGCGGGCTAGCGGGACCGAAGATACGCAGTATTTT	CASSEWRASGTEDTQYF
NA	13	NA	TRBJ2-7	TRBV6-1	TGTGCCAGCAGTGAAGGCACGCCTCATGAGCAGTACTTC	CASSEGTPHEQYF
NA	18	NA	TRBJ1-5	TRBV30	TGTGCCTGGAGTCCCGCCGGGACATCTCGGTATAGCAATCAGCCCCAGCATTTT	CAWSPAGTSRYSNQPQHF
NA	14	NA	TRBJ1-1	TRBV9	TGTGCCAGCAGTGACACGGGGGAGAACACTGAAGCTTTCTTT	CASSDTGENTEAFF
NA	13	NA	TRBJ2-2	TRBV6-5	TGTGCCAGCGCAAGGCCGGGCACCGGGGAGCTGTTTTTT	CASARPGTGELFF
NA	16	TRBD1	TRBJ1-2	TRBV3-1/TRBV3-2	TGTGCCAGCAGCCAAGGCCGGGACAGACCCCGCTATGGCTACACCTTC	CASSQGRDRPRYGYTF
NA	17	TRBD2	TRBJ2-7	TRBV7-8	TGTGCCAGCAGCTCTGGACTAGCGGGCTCCCCCTCCTACGAGCAGTACTTC	CASSSGLAGSPSYEQYF
NA	14	NA	TRBJ1-2	TRBV2	TGTGCCAGCTCTTACGGGCAGGCTAACTATGGCTACACCTTC	CASSYGQANYGYTF
NA	13	TRBD1	TRBJ1-1	TRBV28	TGTGCCAGCAGCAGACAGGGGGCCCCTGAAGCTTTCTTT	CASSRQGAPEAFF
NA	15	NA	TRBJ1-1	TRBV7-2	TGTGCCAGCAGCTTAAGTGCCGGAGGTTACACTGAAGCTTTCTTT	CASSLSAGGYTEAFF
NA	13	NA	TRBJ1-2	TRBV12-3/TRBV12-4	TGTGCCAGCAGTCCACGGGGGGCCTCTGGCTACACCTTC	CASSPRGASGYTF
NA	13	TRBD2	TRBJ2-3	TRBV29-1	TGCAGCGCACAGCGGGAGATCACAGATACGCAGTATTTT	CSAQREITDTQYF
NA	18	TRBD2	TRBJ2-7	TRBV5-6	TGTGCCAGCAGCTTGGGGTTGGGGCTAGCGGATATATCCTACGAGCAGTACTTC	CASSLGLGLADISYEQYF
NA	14	TRBD1	TRBJ1-1	TRBV5-1	TGCGCCAGCAGCTCCAGGGGGCTGAACACTGAAGCTTTCTTT	CASSSRGLNTEAFF
NA	12	NA	TRBJ2-3	TRBV29-1	TGCAGCGTTGAAGTTAGCGGAGATACGCAGTATTTT	CSVEVSGDTQYF
NA	15	TRBD2	TRBJ2-7	TRBV6-1	TGTGCCAGCAGTGAAGCTAGCGGGAGCTCCTACGAGCAGTACTTC	CASSEASGSSYEQYF
NA	14	NA	TRBJ2-5	TRBV5-8	TGTGCCAGCAGGTGGAGAGGCGGGCAAGAGACCCAGTACTTC	CASRWRGGQETQYF
NA	14	NA	TRBJ2-6	TRBV27	TGTGCCAGCAGTTTATATCCTGGGGCCAACGTCCTGACTTTC	CASSLYPGANVLTF
NA	16	NA	TRBJ1-5	TRBV19	TGTGCCAGTAGTATAACCGGGGGATCGCGCAATCAGCCCCAGCATTTT	CASSITGGSRNQPQHF
NA	14	NA	TRBJ1-1	TRBV5-8	TGTGCCAGCAACCCCAGAACAGGACACACTGAAGCTTTCTTT	CASNPRTGHTEAFF
once	15	TRBD2	TRBJ2-7	TRBV2	TGTGCCAGCATTCAAGGACTAGCGGGAGTAGGGGAGCAGTACTTC	CASIQGLAGVGEQYF
NA	19	TRBD2	TRBJ2-7	TRBV4-1	TGCGCCAGCAGCCAAGACCGTCCCGGGACTAGCGGGAGGGCCTACGAGCAGTACTTC	CASSQDRPGTSGRAYEQYF
NA	12	NA	TRBJ2-2	TRBV6-6	TGTGCCAGCAGTCTACGGACCGGGGAGCTGTTTTTT	CASSLRTGELFF
NA	13	NA	TRBJ2-2	TRBV7-2	TGTGCCACCATTAGGACGAACACCGGGGAGCTGTTTTTT	CATIRTNTGELFF
NA	15	TRBD2	TRBJ2-1	TRBV7-3	TGTGCCAGCAGCTCGCTAGCGGTCTCCTACAATGAGCAGTTCTTC	CASSSLAVSYNEQFF
NA	15	TRBD1	TRBJ1-3	TRBV18	TGTGCCAGCAATACAGGGGGCCAAGAAGGAAACACCATATATTTT	CASNTGGQEGNTIYF
once	18	TRBD1	TRBJ1-2	TRBV28	TGTGCCAGCAGTTTTCTTAAATCGACGGGACAGGGGGCGCGGGGCTACACCTTC	CASSFLKSTGQGARGYTF
NA	13	NA	TRBJ1-1	TRBV6-1	TGTGCCAGCAGTGAAGGGGGGGGCACTGAAGCTTTCTTT	CASSEGGGTEAFF
NA	18	NA	TRBJ1-6	TRBV7-2	TGTGCCAGCAGCTTAAATTCGGTTAGGGAGGGTAAAAATTCACCCCTCCACTTT	CASSLNSVREGKNSPLHF
NA	12	NA	TRBJ1-1	TRBV28	TGTGCCAGCAGTTTCGACAGCACTGAAGCTTTCTTT	CASSFDSTEAFF
NA	17	TRBD2	TRBJ2-3	TRBV18	TGTGCCAGCTCACCACCGGCTAGCGGGGTGATGACAGATACGCAGTATTTT	CASSPPASGVMTDTQYF
NA	14	TRBD1	TRBJ2-1	TRBV2	TGTGCCAGCAGGGGGTGGACAGGGGGTTCAGAGCAGTTCTTC	CASRGWTGGSEQFF
NA	14	TRBD2	TRBJ2-5	TRBV18	TGTGCCAGCTCCCTAGCGGGGGGCCAAGAGACCCAGTACTTC	CASSLAGGQETQYF
NA	15	NA	TRBJ1-2	TRBV19	TGTGCCAGTAGTACCCGGCGGGGGTCCCTTGCCGGCTACACCTTC	CASSTRRGSLAGYTF